This TCR beta chain comes out of a study of T cell responses to AZD1222 COVID-19 vaccine. Study-wide results and limits: Seropositive at baseline were only a handful of AZD1222 recipients.

V gave up 5 bases and J gave up 0 bases, with 8 bases separating them. The CDR3 is 13 residues long. Germline V gene sequence: CDR1 GTSNPN, CDR2 SVGIG (reference sequence). Worth noting for this clone: The antigen is not known.

Some clones are missing from TCRdb's copy, which holds only in-frame ones; the method was immunoSEQ multiplex PCR. Counted here are about 180,000 clones, over 80% occurring once; the ten biggest clones make up 3.5% to 5.5%. The sequence was collected from an adult who received the MenACWY meningococcal vaccine as a control. The J gene is TRBJ1-3, the V gene TRBV30; no reliable D call. Sequencing was performed on peripheral blood, taken 28 days after the second dose of the MenACWY control vaccine. The CDR3 DNA sequence: TGTGCCTGGGAAGCGGGCTCTGGAAACACCATATATTTT. Its protein product is CAWEAGSGNTIYF. Full variable domain (missing parts from reference TRBV30 and TRBJ1-3): SQTIHQWPATLVQPVGSPLSLECTVEGTSNPNLYWYRQAAGRGLQLLFYSVGIGQISSEVPQNLSASRPQDRQFILSSKKLLLSDSGFYLCAWEAGSGNTIYFGEGSWLTVV.